This entry lists 25 T cell receptor beta chains sequenced from one sample in a study of T cell clones after liver transplantation. TCRdb's copy holds only in-frame clones and misses some; the assay was immunoSEQ multiplex PCR. The sample consists of about 47,000 clones, about 86% of them appearing once. The sequencing here drew on CD8+ T cells from blood, taken 12 months after liver transplant. The receptors come from a human patient who received a liver transplant. Certain T cells may be donor cells from the graft.

V is TRBV29-1 and J is TRBJ2-3, with 9 nucleotides matching TRBD1. This CDR3 region has 16 residues. Germline CDR1 reads SQVTM; CDR2 reads ANQGSEA. V lost 6 bases to trimming and J lost 1 base; unmatched junction nucleotides: 11. CDR3 amino acids: CSVEGTGKGGTDTQYF. DNA of the CDR3: TGCAGCGTGGAGGGGACAGGGAAGGGTGGCACAGATACGCAGTATTTT.

The chain carries TRBV28 and TRBJ2-1; TRBD1 agrees at 9 bases. V gave up 6 bases and J gave up 3 bases; unmatched junction bases: 12. The CDR3 loop spans 17 amino acids. CDR1 and CDR2 (germline): MDHEN, SYDVKM. The CDR3 loop reads CASSTLRTGDLYNEQFF. CDR3 in DNA: TGTGCCAGCAGCACCCTGAGGACAGGGGATCTCTACAATGAGCAGTTCTTC. Drawing the rest from reference TRBV28 and TRBJ2-1, the complete variable domain is DVKVTQSSRYLVKRTGEKVFLECVQDMDHENMFWYRQDPGLGLRLIYFSYDVKMKEKGDIPEGYSVSREKKERFSLILESASTNQTSMYLCASSTLRTGDLYNEQFFGPGTRLTVL.

The sample holds one count of this clone. The chain uses TRBV7-8 and TRBJ2-2; 13 bases align to TRBD2. CDR3 length equals 16 residues. CDR1 is SGHVS, CDR2 FQNEAQ, per germline. J was trimmed by 5 bases and V by 5 bases; bases with no gene match: 5. The CDR3 sequence is CASSPRTSGSTGELFF. CDR3 nucleotides: TGTGCCAGCAGCCCAAGGACTAGCGGGAGTACCGGGGAGCTGTTTTTT.

J is TRBJ2-1 and V is TRBV27; no definite D call. V was pared by 3 bases and J by 7 bases, with 7 bases between. The germline gives CDR1 MNHEY, CDR2 SMNVEV (reference sequence). The CDR3 is 12 amino acids. The CDR3 region has the DNA TGTGCCAGCAGTTTGCTAGGAAATGAGCAGTTCTTC. Translated, it gives CASSLLGNEQFF.

The chain recombines TRBV27 with TRBJ2-7, with TRBD1 matching over 7 bases. This CDR3 has 16 amino acids. Per the germline V gene, CDR1 is MNHEY and CDR2 is SMNVEV (reference sequence). The trim removed 0 bases at V and 1 base at J, leaving 6 bases unmatched. The CDR3: CASSLSDGTVSYEQYF. The CDR3 DNA follows: TGTGCCAGCAGTTTATCGGACGGGACAGTTTCCTACGAGCAGTACTTC.

The chain is built from TRBV11-1 and TRBJ2-1, with D perhaps TRBD1 (5 bases). CDR1 SGHAT and CDR2 FQDESV come from the germline V gene (reference sequence). This CDR3 is built from 18 residues. The ends were cut back, 0 bases at V and 0 bases at J, with 15 bases in the middle. The CDR3 sequence: CASSLATLTVSSYNEQFF. In nucleotides, the CDR3 is TGTGCCAGCAGCTTAGCTACACTGACAGTTAGCTCCTACAATGAGCAGTTCTTC.

The V call is TRBV30, the J call TRBJ2-3, with a possible D match to TRBD1 (5 bases). Germline CDR1 GTSNPN, CDR2 SVGIG (reference sequence). The CDR3 spans 13 residues. V lost 2 bases, J lost 11 bases, and 17 bases lay in between. This CDR3 is CAWSPRETREQYF. CDR3 DNA sequence: TGTGCCTGGAGTCCACGCGAGACCAGGGAGCAGTATTTT.

The CDR3: CASAWGAGQPQHF. CDR3 coding DNA: TGTGCCAGCGCCTGGGGGGCGGGTCAGCCCCAGCATTTT. The rearrangement joins TRBV27 to TRBJ1-5; D may be TRBD1 (6 bases). Trimming took 8 bases from V and 6 from J, leaving 14 bases between them. The CDR3 is 13 amino acids. Germline lookup yields CDR1 MNHEY and CDR2 SMNVEV (reference sequence).

This sequence joins TRBV27 and TRBJ2-7; D gene uncertain. The V gene lost 3 bases and the J gene lost 1 base, with 7 bases spanning the gap. CDR1 and CDR2 from the germline V gene are MNHEY and SMNVEV (reference sequence). This CDR3 spans 13 amino acids. The CDR3 DNA sequence: TGTGCCAGCAGTTTTGGGGAATCCTACGAGCAGTACTTC. This gives the protein CASSFGESYEQYF.

This clone was seen only a few times. The chain uses TRBV19 and TRBJ2-7, with D perhaps matching TRBD1 (6 bases). This CDR3 comprises 11 residues. The germline CDR1 and CDR2 sequences are LNHDA and SQIVND (reference sequence). V lost 6 bases and J lost 3, with 6 bases in between. CDR3 loop: CASRGGYEQYF. In nucleotides, the CDR3 is TGTGCCAGTAGAGGGGGCTACGAGCAGTACTTC.

The chain carries TRBV30 and TRBJ1-3; D uncertain. This CDR3 region has 13 residues. CDR1 and CDR2 from the germline V gene are GTSNPN and SVGIG (reference sequence). The V gene lost 4 bases and the J gene lost 5 bases, with 12 bases spanning the gap. CDR3 sequence reads: CAWMIEGRNTIYF. CDR3 DNA sequence: TGTGCCTGGATGATCGAGGGTCGAAACACCATATATTTT. The complete variable domain, with remaining parts taken from reference TRBV30 and TRBJ1-3, reads SQTIHQWPATLVQPVGSPLSLECTVEGTSNPNLYWYRQAAGRGLQLLFYSVGIGQISSEVPQNLSASRPQDRQFILSSKKLLLSDSGFYLCAWMIEGRNTIYFGEGSWLTVV.

The V gene is TRBV27, the J gene TRBJ2-2; D is unresolved. V shed 3 bases and J shed 0 bases, with 2 bases lying between them. Germline V gene data show CDR1 as MNHEY and CDR2 as SMNVEV (reference sequence). CDR3 length: 13 residues. The CDR3 DNA reads as TGTGCCAGCAGTTTTTCGAACACCGGGGAGCTGTTTTTT. This sequence encodes CASSFSNTGELFF.

This clone was observed a single time. The V gene is TRBV27, the J gene TRBJ1-1; tentative D call: TRBD1 (5 bases). Per the germline V gene, CDR1 is MNHEY and CDR2 is SMNVEV (reference sequence). CDR3 length: 15 residues. Trimming left V 2 bases short and J 4 bases short, with 14 bases between. As DNA, the CDR3 is TGTGCCAGCAGTTTAGCAGGGATACTGAGCACTGAAGCTTTCTTT. Translating gives CASSLAGILSTEAFF.

This rearrangement joins TRBV29-1 to TRBJ1-1; 12 bases are a match to TRBD1. The CDR3 sequence is 16 residues long. V lost 3 bases and J lost 5; bases outside the gene matches: 10. Germline V lookup: CDR1 SQVTM, CDR2 ANQGSEA. CDR3 region: CSVDGGTGGVLTEAFF. For the CDR3, the DNA is TGCAGCGTTGACGGCGGGACAGGGGGCGTTTTAACTGAAGCTTTCTTT.

This chain uses TRBV29-1 with TRBJ2-7, with D uncertain. V lost 0 bases, J lost 7 bases, and 10 bases lay in between. The CDR3 is 12 residues long. CDR1 is SQVTM and CDR2 is ANQGSEA in the germline V gene. This CDR3 reads CSVEESVTEQYF. CDR3 DNA: TGCAGCGTTGAAGAATCGGTGACGGAGCAGTACTTC.

The rearrangement links TRBV2 to TRBJ2-7; D call uncertain. This CDR3 contains 16 residues. Trimming took off 1 base at V and 3 bases at J, with 16 bases between the two ends. Germline lookup yields CDR1 SNHLY and CDR2 FYNNEI. The CDR3 protein is CASSEGTWDPNYEQYF. CDR3 DNA: TGTGCCAGCAGTGAAGGAACGTGGGATCCAAACTACGAGCAGTACTTC.

This chain joins TRBV9 and TRBJ2-7; 10 bases fit TRBD2. Germline V gene data show CDR1 as SGDLS and CDR2 as YYNGEE. V shed 4 bases, J shed 3 bases, and the junction held 4 bases outside the gene matches. The CDR3 covers 14 residues. The CDR3: CASSLSSGSYEQYF. The CDR3 DNA follows: TGTGCCAGCAGCCTCTCTAGCGGGAGCTACGAGCAGTACTTC. Using reference TRBV9 and TRBJ2-7 for the parts outside the CDR3, the full variable domain is DSGVTQTPKHLITATGQRVTLRCSPRSGDLSVYWYQQSLDQGLQFLIQYYNGEERAKGNILERFSAQQFPDLHSELNLSSLELGDSALYFCASSLSSGSYEQYFGPGTRLTVT.

The chain couples TRBV28 to TRBJ1-5, with TRBD1 identical over 8 bases. Looked up from germline, CDR1 is MDHEN and CDR2 is SYDVKM. The CDR3 covers 14 residues. Trimming at V came to 6 bases and at J to 4 bases, leaving 5 bases not matched to a gene. The CDR3 protein is CASSPGGSNQPQHF. The CDR3 DNA reads as TGTGCCAGCAGCCCAGGGGGCTCTAATCAGCCCCAGCATTTT.

This chain connects TRBV4-3 to TRBJ2-1; D may be TRBD2 (6 bases). Trimming took off 5 bases at V and 6 bases at J, with 11 bases between the two ends. Germline values: CDR1 LGHNA, CDR2 YSLEER. CDR3 size: 13 residues. The CDR3 DNA reads TGCGCCAGCAGCTTCGGAGCGGGCAATGAGCAGTTCTTC. It specifies CASSFGAGNEQFF.

The chain recombines TRBV9 with TRBJ2-7, with 11 positions matching TRBD2. CDR3 length equals 15 residues. Germline assignment: CDR1 SGDLS and CDR2 YYNGEE. V shed 3 bases and J 4 bases; nucleotides not matched to a gene: 6. The CDR3 DNA sequence: TGTGCCAGCAGCGCGATGACTAGCGGGGATTACGAGCAGTACTTC. Amino acids: CASSAMTSGDYEQYF.

The chain carries TRBV27 and TRBJ1-1; D not certain. Germline values: CDR1 MNHEY, CDR2 SMNVEV (reference sequence). With 5 bases removed from V and 4 bases from J, the gap between germline ends came to 11 bases. The CDR3 is made up of 13 amino acids. CDR3 region: CASSDDGFTEAFF. In DNA, the CDR3 is TGTGCCAGCAGTGACGACGGGTTCACTGAAGCTTTCTTT.

The chain employs TRBV7-9 and TRBJ2-7; D possibly matches TRBD1 or TRBD2 (5 bases each). This CDR3 is built from 15 residues. The germline V gene encodes CDR1 SEHNR and CDR2 FQNEAQ (reference sequence). Trimming removed 5 bases from V and 3 bases from J, with 17 bases in between. The CDR3 loop reads CASSPPGPDYYEQYF. CDR3 bases: TGTGCCAGCAGCCCCCCGGGGCCCGATTACTACGAGCAGTACTTC. Drawing the rest from reference TRBV7-9 and TRBJ2-7, the complete variable domain is DTGVSQNPRHKITKRGQNVTFRCDPISEHNRLYWYRQTLGQGPEFLTYFQNEAQLEKSRLLSDRFSAERPKGSFSTLEIQRTEQGDSAMYLCASSPPGPDYYEQYFGPGTRLTVT.

The chain employs TRBV5-4 and TRBJ2-7, with D unclear. This CDR3 region has 14 residues. Germline assignment: CDR1 SGHNT and CDR2 YYREEE (reference sequence). Trimming left V 0 bases short and J 3 bases short, with 10 bases between. CDR3 sequence reads: CASSLETEGYEQYF. CDR3 DNA sequence: TGTGCCAGCAGCTTGGAGACGGAAGGCTACGAGCAGTACTTC.

The rearrangement links TRBV13 to TRBJ1-2, with 7 bases identical to TRBD1. The CDR3 has 14 amino acids. Per the germline V gene, CDR1 is PRHDT and CDR2 is FYEKMQ (reference sequence). The junction had 3 bases not matched to a gene; V was cut back by 3 bases and J by 2 bases. The CDR3 sequence is CASSFSQGNYGYTF. In nucleotides, the CDR3 is TGTGCCAGCAGCTTCTCACAGGGGAACTATGGCTACACCTTC.

The chain employs TRBV25-1 and TRBJ2-1; the D is unclear. Deletions cut 4 bases from V and 1 base from J, with 11 bases between. The germline V gene has CDR1 MGHDK and CDR2 SYGVNS. This CDR3 region has 15 residues. The CDR3 here is CASSAGAWSYNEQFF. CDR3 bases: TGTGCCAGCAGTGCAGGAGCGTGGTCCTACAATGAGCAGTTCTTC.